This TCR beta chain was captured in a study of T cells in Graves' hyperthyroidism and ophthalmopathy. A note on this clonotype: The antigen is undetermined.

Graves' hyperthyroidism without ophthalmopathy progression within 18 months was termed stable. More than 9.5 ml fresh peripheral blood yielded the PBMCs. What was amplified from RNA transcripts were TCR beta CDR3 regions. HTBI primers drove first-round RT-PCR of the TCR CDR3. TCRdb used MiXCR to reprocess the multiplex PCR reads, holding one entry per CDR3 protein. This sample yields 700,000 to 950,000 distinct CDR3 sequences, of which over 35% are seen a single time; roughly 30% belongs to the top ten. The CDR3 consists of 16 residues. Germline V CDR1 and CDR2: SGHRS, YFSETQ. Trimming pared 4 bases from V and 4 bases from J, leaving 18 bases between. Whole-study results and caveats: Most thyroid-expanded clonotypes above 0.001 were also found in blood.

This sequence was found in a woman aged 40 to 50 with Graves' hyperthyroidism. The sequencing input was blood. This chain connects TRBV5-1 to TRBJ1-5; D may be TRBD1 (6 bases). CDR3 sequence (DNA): TGCGCCAGCAGCCCCTTCGCAGGGGATGGTAATCAGCCCCAGCATTTT. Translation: CASSPFAGDGNQPQHF. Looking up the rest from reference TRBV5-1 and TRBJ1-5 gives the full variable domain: KAGVTQTPRYLIKTRGQQVTLSCSPISGHRSVSWYQQTPGQGLQFLFEYFSETQRNKGNFPGRFSGRQFSNSRSEMNVSTLELGDSALYLCASSPFAGDGNQPQHFGDGTRLSIL.